What follows are 21 T cell receptor beta chains derived from one specimen sequenced in a study of T cell responses to AZD1222 COVID-19 vaccine. Data came from immunoSEQ multiplex PCR; TCRdb stores just in-frame clones and leaves some out. The table shows approximately 90,000 clones, with around 94% occurring only once. Sequences were derived from peripheral blood, sampled on day 0 of AZD1222 vaccination. The receptors derive from an adult in good health.

The chain recombines TRBV7-2 with TRBJ1-3; D is undetermined. Per the germline V gene, CDR1 is SGHTA and CDR2 is FQGNSA. This CDR3 region has 15 residues. V lost 3 bases and J lost 4, with 13 bases in between. The CDR3 sequence: CASSFNDGSGNTIYF. Written as DNA, the CDR3 is TGTGCCAGCAGCTTCAACGACGGATCCGGAAACACCATATATTTT.

This chain joins TRBV19 and TRBJ1-5; D remains unclear. Germline V gene lookup returns CDR1 LNHDA and CDR2 SQIVND (reference sequence). This CDR3 has 13 amino acids. The V gene lost 5 bases and the J gene lost 3 bases, with 8 bases spanning the gap. CDR3: CASSAYINQPQHF. The DNA for the CDR3 is TGTGCCAGTAGTGCGTATATCAATCAGCCCCAGCATTTT. Together with reference TRBV19 and TRBJ1-5, the CDR3 gives the full variable domain: DGGITQSPKYLFRKEGQNVTLSCEQNLNHDAMYWYRQDPGQGLRLIYYSQIVNDFQKGDIAEGYSVSREKKESFPLTVTSAQKNPTAFYLCASSAYINQPQHFGDGTRLSIL.

V usage is TRBV10-2 and J usage is TRBJ1-6, with 9 positions matching TRBD1. This CDR3 has 14 amino acids. Trimming took 7 bases from V and 7 from J; bases not matched to a gene: 5. Germline V gene data show CDR1 as WSHSY and CDR2 as SAAADI. CDR3 sequence: CASNPGTGNSPLHF. Here the CDR3 DNA reads TGCGCCAGCAACCCAGGGACAGGGAATTCACCCCTCCACTTT.

This rearrangement joins TRBV18 to TRBJ1-2, with 7 bases aligning to TRBD1. Germline loops: CDR1 KGHSH, CDR2 LQKENI. Trimming cost V 3 bases and J 4 bases; bases outside gene matches: 14. CDR3 length equals 17 residues. CDR3 protein: CASSPLTGAVLLYGYTF. CDR3 DNA: TGTGCCAGCTCACCTCTTACAGGGGCCGTCCTACTCTATGGCTACACCTTC.

The genes are TRBV19 and TRBJ1-4; a weak D match, TRBD1 (5 bases). The CDR3 runs to 17 residues. CDR1 LNHDA and CDR2 SQIVND come from the germline V gene (reference sequence). Trimming pared 6 bases from V and 0 bases from J, leaving 17 bases between. The DNA of the CDR3 is TGTGCCAGTAGCAAACGCTTAGTGGGGGCAACTAATGAAAAACTGTTTTTT. It codes for CASSKRLVGATNEKLFF.

V gene TRBV9 combines with J gene TRBJ1-2; perhaps TRBD1 as D (6 bases). Germline V gene data show CDR1 as SGDLS and CDR2 as YYNGEE. The length of the CDR3 is 12 residues. V lost 6 bases and J lost 5, with 11 bases in between. The CDR3 here is CASNREDYGYTF. The CDR3 nucleotides read TGTGCCAGCAACAGGGAAGATTATGGCTACACCTTC. The full variable domain, completed using reference TRBV9 and TRBJ1-2, is DSGVTQTPKHLITATGQRVTLRCSPRSGDLSVYWYQQSLDQGLQFLIQYYNGEERAKGNILERFSAQQFPDLHSELNLSSLELGDSALYFCASNREDYGYTFGSGTRLTVV.

The chain is built from TRBV30 and TRBJ1-1; D is ambiguous. CDR1 is GTSNPN and CDR2 is SVGIG in the germline V gene (reference sequence). This CDR3 region has 13 residues. Trimming shortened V by 3 bases and J by 1 base, and 9 bases separated the two germline ends. The CDR3 spells CAWSWRSNTEAFF. CDR3 sequence (DNA): TGTGCCTGGAGCTGGCGATCGAACACTGAAGCTTTCTTT.

The chain combines TRBV28 with TRBJ1-4; no clear D. CDR1 and CDR2 (germline): MDHEN, SYDVKM. The CDR3 runs 14 residues. Trimming removed 3 bases at V and 7 bases at J, with 12 bases between. The CDR3 DNA reads TGTGCCAGCAGTTTGGGTCAGTCTTCTGAAAAACTGTTTTTT. This encodes CASSLGQSSEKLFF.

The V and J genes are TRBV6-5 and TRBJ1-1; 8 positions match TRBD1. J was trimmed by 3 bases and V by 2 bases; bases with no gene match: 2. This CDR3 has 14 residues. Germline V lookup: CDR1 MNHEY, CDR2 SVGAGI. The DNA of the CDR3 is TGTGCCAGCAGTTACAGGACAGGGCACACTGAAGCTTTCTTT. This encodes CASSYRTGHTEAFF.

With regard to this clone: Germline is not matched at one junction end, which may reflect a read error. The rearrangement uses TRBV6-1 and TRBJ1-2; D unresolved. CDR3 length: 14 amino acids. The V gene's germline CDR1 is MNHNS and CDR2 SASEGT. CDR3 in DNA: TGTGCCAGCAGTGAAGCGGTCGGATTGATCAGGTTGAACTTC. Translation: CASSEAVGLIRLNF.

The chain recombines TRBV18 with TRBJ2-1, with 11 bases aligning to TRBD2. The CDR3 consists of 15 residues. The trim removed 0 bases at V and 7 bases at J, leaving 2 bases unmatched. Looked up from germline, CDR1 is KGHSH and CDR2 is LQKENI. The CDR3 coding sequence is TGTGCCAGCTCACCACCGACTAGCGGGGCGAATGAGCAGTTCTTC. Protein sequence: CASSPPTSGANEQFF.

The chain has TRBV6-1 and TRBJ1-2; D unclear. Trimming shortened V by 1 base and J by 8 bases, and 17 bases separated the two germline ends. Germline V lookup: CDR1 MNHNS, CDR2 SASEGT. This CDR3 is 15 amino acids long. CDR3 in DNA: TGTGCCAGCAGTGAAGGTTGGCAGGCGTCAGTCGGCTACACCTTC. Its protein is CASSEGWQASVGYTF.

The J gene is TRBJ1-5, the V gene TRBV6-1; D is unresolved. CDR1 and CDR2 from the germline V gene are MNHNS and SASEGT. This CDR3 spans 16 amino acids. Trimming left V 4 bases short and J 0 bases short, with 13 bases between. The CDR3 is CASSAMPGYSNQPQHF. The CDR3, as DNA: TGTGCCAGCAGTGCCATGCCGGGCTATAGCAATCAGCCCCAGCATTTT.

The V gene is TRBV6-5, the J gene TRBJ2-2; TRBD1 aligns across 11 bases. Trimming at V came to 6 bases and at J to 6 bases, leaving 6 bases not matched to a gene. The CDR3 has 15 amino acids. Germline V gene data show CDR1 as MNHEY and CDR2 as SVGAGI. In nucleotides, the CDR3 is TGTGCCAGCAGATCGGGACAGGGGGAAGCCGGGGAGCTGTTTTTT. Translated: CASRSGQGEAGELFF.

J is TRBJ1-1 and V is TRBV5-6; a possible D gene is TRBD1 (5 bases). Deletions cut 4 bases from V and 1 base from J, with 14 bases between. CDR1 SGHDT and CDR2 YYEEEE come from the germline V gene. This CDR3 contains 15 residues. The CDR3 is CASSPLGQGNTEAFF. CDR3 DNA sequence: TGTGCCAGCAGCCCGTTGGGGCAGGGGAACACTGAAGCTTTCTTT.

V usage is TRBV11-3 and J usage is TRBJ2-1; 13 bases map to TRBD2. J was trimmed by 7 bases and V by 5 bases; bases with no gene match: 5. The CDR3 totals 15 residues. Looked up from germline, CDR1 is SGHNT and CDR2 is YENEEA. The CDR3 DNA reads TGTGCCAGCAGCACGCGACTAGCGGGAGGAAATGAGCAGTTCTTC. Encoded protein: CASSTRLAGGNEQFF.

The V and J genes are TRBV30 and TRBJ1-2, with D unresolved. Germline V gives CDR1 GTSNPN, CDR2 SVGIG (reference sequence). V lost 0 bases to trimming and J lost 8 bases, with 19 bases between them. The CDR3 covers 15 residues. The CDR3 is CAWSVRGVWAVGYTF. DNA for the CDR3: TGTGCCTGGAGTGTACGCGGGGTTTGGGCTGTGGGCTACACCTTC.

The chain recombines TRBV11-2 with TRBJ2-7, with D maybe TRBD1 (6 bases). Germline V gene lookup returns CDR1 SGHAT and CDR2 FQNNGV. The CDR3 contains 16 residues. The ends were cut back, 5 bases at V and 3 bases at J, with 20 bases in the middle. CDR3 DNA sequence: TGTGCCAGCAGCCCCAGGGGTTGGGGGAAACTCTACGAGCAGTACTTC. This encodes CASSPRGWGKLYEQYF.

This chain connects TRBV4-3 to TRBJ2-1; D ambiguous. CDR3 length: 15 residues. Germline V gene data show CDR1 as LGHNA and CDR2 as YSLEER. V was pared by 0 bases and J by 6 bases, with 12 bases between. The CDR3 coding sequence is TGCGCCAGCAGCCAAGATCATTTAGGGATCAATGAGCAGTTCTTC. This translates into CASSQDHLGINEQFF.

The chain joins TRBV30 to TRBJ2-1; 10 bases line up with TRBD2. The CDR3 extends over 15 amino acids. V gave up 4 bases and J gave up 4 bases; unmatched junction bases: 7. The germline V gene has CDR1 GTSNPN and CDR2 SVGIG (reference sequence). The CDR3 DNA sequence: TGTGCCTGGACCACCGGGACTAGCGTATACAATGAGCAGTTCTTC. This sequence encodes CAWTTGTSVYNEQFF.

The chain uses TRBV5-6 and TRBJ2-2; 8 bases agree with TRBD2. The CDR3 extends over 17 amino acids. Germline V gives CDR1 SGHDT, CDR2 YYEEEE. V was clipped by 1 base and J by 5 bases; unmatched bases: 10. CDR3 amino acids: CASSLNGVAGRTGELFF. The DNA for the CDR3 is TGTGCCAGCAGCTTGAATGGGGTAGCGGGACGAACCGGGGAGCTGTTTTTT.